These T cell receptor beta chains were read from a single sample in a study of cytomegalovirus exposure and HLA in healthy donors. The protocol was immunoSEQ multiplex PCR, while the TCRdb copy is restricted to in-frame clones and leaves out a portion. The table lists 150,000 to 200,000 clones, approximately 80% of them singletons, with 1.5% to 2% in the top ten. Sequencing was performed on PBMCs. These receptors were taken from a woman in her thirties in good health and CMV-seronegative. Each CDR3 is given with its conserved first and last residue. Each record gives: clone size, J gene, V gene, D gene, CDR3 protein, CDR3 DNA. The D gene is left open where the match is weak. For some rows the clone size is stated as once, few or many, or as a class when expanded; others skip it.

abundance: .; j_gene: TRBJ2-7; v_gene: TRBV27; d_gene: TRBD2; CDR3aa: CASSLLAGLPIEQYF; CDR3nt: TGTGCCAGCAGTCTTTTAGCGGGACTACCTATTGAGCAGTACTTC
abundance: .; j_gene: TRBJ1-4; v_gene: TRBV6-5; d_gene: TRBD1; CDR3aa: CASSYFGTGKGEKLFF; CDR3nt: TGTGCCAGCAGTTATTTTGGGACAGGGAAGGGGGAAAAACTGTTTTTT
abundance: .; j_gene: TRBJ2-1; v_gene: TRBV7-6; d_gene: TRBD2; CDR3aa: CASSHSGRFYNEQFF; CDR3nt: TGTGCCAGCAGCCATAGCGGGAGGTTCTACAATGAGCAGTTCTTC
abundance: .; j_gene: TRBJ2-7; v_gene: TRBV11-3; d_gene: TRBD1; CDR3aa: CASSPGTAYEQYF; CDR3nt: TGTGCCAGCAGCCCCGGGACAGCCTACGAGCAGTACTTC
abundance: .; j_gene: TRBJ1-2; v_gene: TRBV5-1; d_gene: .; CDR3aa: CASSPAGVNYGYTF; CDR3nt: TGCGCCAGCAGCCCCGCGGGGGTCAACTATGGCTACACCTTC
abundance: .; j_gene: TRBJ2-3; v_gene: TRBV6-1; d_gene: .; CDR3aa: CASSEAAGATDTQYF; CDR3nt: TGTGCCAGCAGTGAAGCGGCGGGGGCCACCGATACGCAGTATTTT
abundance: .; j_gene: TRBJ2-7; v_gene: TRBV4-2; d_gene: TRBD2; CDR3aa: CASSQNSRESYEQYF; CDR3nt: TGTGCCAGCAGCCAAAATTCGCGGGAGAGCTACGAGCAGTACTTC
abundance: once; j_gene: TRBJ2-7; v_gene: TRBV5-1; d_gene: .; CDR3aa: CASSFLTGYTYEQYF; CDR3nt: TGCGCCAGCAGCTTCCTCACAGGGTATACCTACGAGCAGTACTTC
abundance: .; j_gene: TRBJ2-3; v_gene: TRBV6-1; d_gene: TRBD1; CDR3aa: CASIDRGHPDTQYF; CDR3nt: TGTGCCAGCATCGACAGGGGGCACCCAGATACGCAGTATTTT
abundance: .; j_gene: TRBJ1-1; v_gene: TRBV9; d_gene: .; CDR3aa: CASSPGRTEAFF; CDR3nt: TGTGCCAGCAGCCCCGGTCGGACTGAAGCTTTCTTT
abundance: .; j_gene: TRBJ2-6; v_gene: TRBV19; d_gene: TRBD1; CDR3aa: CASSHGTGGVAGANVLTF; CDR3nt: TGTGCCAGTAGCCACGGGACAGGGGGAGTGGCTGGGGCCAACGTCCTGACTTTC
abundance: .; j_gene: TRBJ1-3; v_gene: TRBV27; d_gene: .; CDR3aa: CASSTDMSGNTIYF; CDR3nt: TGTGCCAGCAGTACCGACATGTCTGGAAACACCATATATTTT
abundance: .; j_gene: TRBJ2-1; v_gene: TRBV27; d_gene: TRBD2; CDR3aa: CASSLRPGLAGSRSSYNEQFF; CDR3nt: TGTGCCAGCAGTTTACGACCGGGACTAGCGGGGTCTAGGAGCTCCTACAATGAGCAGTTCTTC
abundance: .; j_gene: TRBJ2-3; v_gene: TRBV11-2; d_gene: .; CDR3aa: CASSKRNRVGADTQYF; CDR3nt: TGTGCCAGCAGCAAAAGGAACAGGGTCGGAGCAGATACGCAGTATTTT
abundance: .; j_gene: TRBJ1-4; v_gene: TRBV9; d_gene: TRBD1; CDR3aa: CASSVGQGPEKLFF; CDR3nt: TGTGCCAGCAGCGTAGGACAGGGACCTGAAAAACTGTTTTTT
abundance: .; j_gene: TRBJ1-2; v_gene: TRBV11-2; d_gene: .; CDR3aa: CASSLDPQVLGYTF; CDR3nt: TGTGCCAGCAGCTTAGATCCGCAGGTCTTGGGCTACACCTTC
abundance: .; j_gene: TRBJ1-2; v_gene: TRBV7-8; d_gene: .; CDR3aa: CASSLGDRNYGYTF; CDR3nt: TGTGCCAGCAGCTTAGGAGACAGGAACTATGGCTACACCTTC
abundance: .; j_gene: TRBJ2-7; v_gene: TRBV5-6; d_gene: .; CDR3aa: CASSLGLAVGEQYF; CDR3nt: TGTGCCAGCAGCCTTGGGCTAGCTGTAGGCGAGCAGTACTTC
abundance: .; j_gene: TRBJ2-7; v_gene: TRBV5-6; d_gene: TRBD1; CDR3aa: CASSWATGTVSYEQYF; CDR3nt: TGTGCCAGCAGCTGGGCCACCGGGACAGTCTCCTACGAGCAGTACTTC
abundance: .; j_gene: TRBJ1-5; v_gene: TRBV19; d_gene: TRBD1; CDR3aa: CASTTIGGTGAGEVTQHF; CDR3nt: TGTGCCAGTACCACCATAGGGGGGACAGGGGCGGGAGAGGTGACCCAGCATTTT
abundance: once; j_gene: TRBJ2-3; v_gene: TRBV6-4; d_gene: TRBD2; CDR3aa: CASSESGRPDTQYF; CDR3nt: TGTGCCAGCAGTGAGAGCGGGAGACCGGATACGCAGTATTTT
abundance: .; j_gene: TRBJ2-7; v_gene: TRBV19; d_gene: TRBD2; CDR3aa: CASKASTSGIHEQYF; CDR3nt: TGTGCCAGTAAAGCCTCCACTAGCGGGATTCACGAGCAGTACTTC
abundance: .; j_gene: TRBJ2-2; v_gene: TRBV28; d_gene: TRBD1; CDR3aa: CAARRDRRTGELFF; CDR3nt: TGTGCCGCACGCCGGGACAGGCGGACCGGGGAGCTGTTTTTT
abundance: .; j_gene: TRBJ1-2; v_gene: TRBV25-1; d_gene: .; CDR3aa: CASSQRSVNYGYTF; CDR3nt: TGTGCCAGCAGTCAGAGGAGTGTTAACTATGGCTACACCTTC
abundance: .; j_gene: TRBJ2-1; v_gene: TRBV30; d_gene: TRBD2; CDR3aa: CASRTSGRGSYNEQFF; CDR3nt: TGTGCCAGCCGGACTAGCGGGAGAGGTTCCTACAATGAGCAGTTCTTC
abundance: .; j_gene: TRBJ2-3; v_gene: TRBV10-1; d_gene: TRBD2; CDR3aa: CASSETTSGGALDTQYF; CDR3nt: TGCGCCAGCAGTGAGACAACTAGCGGGGGGGCCCTCGATACGCAGTATTTT
abundance: once; j_gene: TRBJ2-1; v_gene: TRBV7-3; d_gene: .; CDR3aa: CASSLTLKSEQFF; CDR3nt: TGTGCCAGCAGCTTAACTCTAAAAAGTGAGCAGTTCTTC
abundance: .; j_gene: TRBJ2-6; v_gene: TRBV5-4; d_gene: TRBD1; CDR3aa: CASSWLGQSSGANVLTF; CDR3nt: TGTGCCAGCAGCTGGCTGGGACAGAGCTCTGGGGCCAACGTCCTGACTTTC
abundance: once; j_gene: TRBJ2-5; v_gene: TRBV27; d_gene: .; CDR3aa: CASSPLVQETQYF; CDR3nt: TGTGCCAGCAGTCCTCTAGTCCAAGAGACCCAGTACTTC
abundance: .; j_gene: TRBJ1-6; v_gene: TRBV4-1; d_gene: TRBD1; CDR3aa: CASSRGQGGNNSPLHF; CDR3nt: TGCGCCAGCAGCCGGGGACAGGGGGGAAATAATTCACCCCTCCACTTT
abundance: .; j_gene: TRBJ1-1; v_gene: TRBV5-1; d_gene: .; CDR3aa: CASSLEDTGTEAFF; CDR3nt: TGCGCCAGCAGCTTGGAAGACACGGGGACTGAAGCTTTCTTT
abundance: .; j_gene: TRBJ2-1; v_gene: TRBV14; d_gene: .; CDR3aa: CASSQEPGANEQFF; CDR3nt: TGTGCCAGCAGCCAAGAGCCAGGGGCTAATGAGCAGTTCTTC
abundance: .; j_gene: TRBJ1-1; v_gene: TRBV9; d_gene: .; CDR3aa: CASSPGGGAYTEAFF; CDR3nt: TGTGCCAGCAGCCCGGGGGGGGGCGCTTACACTGAAGCTTTCTTT
abundance: .; j_gene: TRBJ1-1; v_gene: TRBV6-1; d_gene: .; CDR3aa: CASRVFTEAFF; CDR3nt: TGTGCCAGCCGGGTATTCACTGAAGCTTTCTTT
abundance: .; j_gene: TRBJ2-2; v_gene: TRBV6-5; d_gene: TRBD2; CDR3aa: CASSYSGGTFTGELFF; CDR3nt: TGTGCCAGCAGTTACTCGGGGGGGACCTTCACCGGGGAGCTGTTTTTT
abundance: few; j_gene: TRBJ1-2; v_gene: TRBV27; d_gene: TRBD1; CDR3aa: CASSLIYSRGGYTF; CDR3nt: TGTGCCAGCAGTTTAATATATTCCAGGGGGGGCTACACCTTC
abundance: .; j_gene: TRBJ2-7; v_gene: TRBV6-1; d_gene: TRBD1; CDR3aa: CASSEAGTGHYEQYF; CDR3nt: TGTGCCAGCAGTGAAGCCGGGACAGGACACTACGAGCAGTACTTC
abundance: .; j_gene: TRBJ2-1; v_gene: TRBV7-3; d_gene: TRBD2; CDR3aa: CASSFMVAGGLDEQFF; CDR3nt: TGTGCCAGCAGCTTTATGGTAGCGGGGGGGCTGGATGAGCAGTTCTTC
abundance: .; j_gene: TRBJ2-7; v_gene: TRBV6-1; d_gene: TRBD2; CDR3aa: CASSGDGNRTSGRAWEQYF; CDR3nt: TGTGCCAGCAGTGGAGACGGAAACCGGACTAGCGGGAGGGCCTGGGAGCAGTACTTC
abundance: few; j_gene: TRBJ2-5; v_gene: TRBV7-7; d_gene: TRBD1; CDR3aa: CASSLPGQGAGETQYF; CDR3nt: TGTGCTAGCAGCTTACCGGGACAGGGGGCGGGGGAGACCCAGTACTTC
abundance: .; j_gene: TRBJ2-1; v_gene: TRBV28; d_gene: .; CDR3aa: CASSGPQGYNEQFF; CDR3nt: TGTGCCAGCAGCGGACCCCAGGGATACAATGAGCAGTTCTTC
abundance: once; j_gene: TRBJ2-7; v_gene: TRBV6-6; d_gene: TRBD1; CDR3aa: CASSYSDRGREQYF; CDR3nt: TGTGCCAGCAGTTACAGCGACAGGGGGCGCGAGCAGTACTTC
abundance: few; j_gene: TRBJ2-7; v_gene: TRBV29-1; d_gene: TRBD1; CDR3aa: CSVGQGTNYEQYF; CDR3nt: TGCAGCGTGGGACAGGGGACAAATTACGAGCAGTACTTC
abundance: once; j_gene: TRBJ2-2; v_gene: TRBV4-2; d_gene: TRBD2; CDR3aa: CASSQDRSSGRNGELFF; CDR3nt: TGTGCCAGCAGCCAAGATAGGTCTAGCGGGAGAAATGGGGAGCTGTTTTTT
abundance: .; j_gene: TRBJ1-1; v_gene: TRBV7-9; d_gene: TRBD1; CDR3aa: CASSFWQGATEAFF; CDR3nt: TGTGCCAGCAGCTTCTGGCAGGGGGCCACTGAAGCTTTCTTT
abundance: .; j_gene: TRBJ1-1; v_gene: TRBV4-3; d_gene: .; CDR3aa: CASSQGQGNTEAFF; CDR3nt: TGCGCCAGCAGCCAAGGTCAGGGGAACACTGAAGCTTTCTTT
abundance: few; j_gene: TRBJ2-7; v_gene: TRBV13; d_gene: .; CDR3aa: CASSLAFTYEQYF; CDR3nt: TGTGCCAGCAGCTTGGCTTTTACCTACGAGCAGTACTTC
abundance: once; j_gene: TRBJ1-4; v_gene: TRBV7-9; d_gene: TRBD1; CDR3aa: CASSFPGQGASEKLFF; CDR3nt: TGTGCCAGCAGCTTCCCGGGACAGGGGGCATCTGAAAAACTGTTTTTT
abundance: once; j_gene: TRBJ1-3; v_gene: TRBV2; d_gene: TRBD1; CDR3aa: CASSSQGDTIYF; CDR3nt: TGTGCCAGCAGTAGCCAGGGGGACACCATATATTTT
abundance: .; j_gene: TRBJ2-1; v_gene: TRBV4-2; d_gene: TRBD2; CDR3aa: CATAVTSSYDNEQFF; CDR3nt: TGTGCCACCGCCGTGACTAGCTCTTACGACAATGAGCAGTTCTTC
abundance: .; j_gene: TRBJ1-2; v_gene: TRBV6-1; d_gene: .; CDR3aa: CASSSGSVAGYTF; CDR3nt: TGTGCCAGCAGTTCGGGATCCGTCGCCGGCTACACCTTC
abundance: .; j_gene: TRBJ2-3; v_gene: TRBV6-1; d_gene: .; CDR3aa: CASSEQGKSTDTQYF; CDR3nt: TGTGCCAGCAGTGAACAGGGGAAGAGCACAGATACGCAGTATTTT
abundance: .; j_gene: TRBJ1-1; v_gene: TRBV6-1; d_gene: .; CDR3aa: CASSMNTEAFF; CDR3nt: TGTGCCAGCAGCATGAACACTGAAGCTTTCTTT
abundance: .; j_gene: TRBJ1-2; v_gene: TRBV7-8; d_gene: .; CDR3aa: CASSLEGLNYGYTF; CDR3nt: TGTGCCAGCAGCTTAGAAGGACTGAACTATGGCTACACCTTC
abundance: .; j_gene: TRBJ1-2; v_gene: TRBV4-2; d_gene: .; CDR3aa: CASSQDFQDNYGYTF; CDR3nt: TGTGCCAGCAGCCAAGATTTTCAGGATAACTATGGCTACACCTTC